This TCR beta chain was observed in a study of CD4 T cell repertoires in COVID-19. Sequencing was done directly on freshly isolated, uncultured memory T cells. The germline V gene encodes CDR1 LNHDA and CDR2 SQIVND (reference sequence). This CDR3 comprises 15 residues. The junction had 9 bases not matched to a gene; V was cut back by 6 bases and J by 2 bases. Here immunoSEQ multiplex PCR was the method, and the copy in TCRdb shows in-frame clones only, minus some. The repertoire has about 75,000 clones, roughly four fifths of them found once; the top ten carry approximately 0.6%. Study results and limitations: Between about 6.5 and 27% of SARS-CoV-2 clonotypes also appeared in SARS-CoV and/or HKU1 spike cultures.

This clone showed up just a few times. Its specificity is not known. The chain couples TRBV19 to TRBJ1-2; 7 bases align to TRBD1. The clonotype originates from a human donor who had COVID-19. The source was CD4+ T cells from peripheral blood, collected after recovery from COVID-19. CDR3: CASRPTGTNNYGYTF. CDR3 nucleotide sequence: TGTGCCAGTAGACCGACAGGGACAAACAACTATGGCTACACCTTC.